This is a list of T cell receptor beta chains from one sample in a study of blood T cells in healthy people across ages. TCRdb reanalysed the 5' RACE reads using MiXCR and keeps one entry per CDR3 protein. The table shows almost 550,000 distinct CDR3 sequences, with less than 25% occurring only once. These data also featured in a second study, about T cells of mothers and their children.

Sequenced material: blood. The receptors here all came from a boy aged 5-17 years in good health. The CDR3 runs from the conserved cysteine through the conserved F or W. D genes are given only for firm matches. Only part of the rows carry a size: once, few, many, or a class if the clone is expanded.

NA,TRBJ2-5,many,TRBV20-1,CSAYRDNQETQYF,TGCAGTGCTTACCGGGACAACCAAGAGACCCAGTACTTC
TRBD1,TRBJ1-3,NA,TRBV14,CASSQAGVQGATNF,TGTGCCAGCAGCCAAGCCGGAGTCCAGGGGGCTACGAATTTT
TRBD1,TRBJ2-7,NA,TRBV5-1,CASSLGTGSAEQYF,TGCGCCAGCAGCTTGGGGACAGGGTCCGCCGAGCAGTACTTC
NA,TRBJ2-7,NA,TRBV2,CASSEWQGRPYEQYF,TGTGCCAGCAGTGAATGGCAAGGGAGACCCTACGAGCAGTACTTC
NA,TRBJ1-4,few,TRBV7-9,CASSLAAGATNEKLFF,TGTGCCAGCAGCTTAGCCGCAGGGGCAACTAATGAAAAACTGTTTTTT
NA,TRBJ1-5,NA,TRBV28,CASSLDSGGQPQHF,TGTGCCAGCAGTTTAGACAGCGGGGGTCAGCCCCAGCATTTT
NA,TRBJ1-4,few,TRBV18,CASSPRSGDERLFF,TGTGCCAGCTCACCACGGTCCGGAGATGAAAGACTGTTTTTT
NA,TRBJ2-3,NA,TRBV10-3,CAISESTPRNTQYF,TGTGCCATCAGTGAGTCGACTCCTCGGAATACGCAGTATTTT
TRBD2,TRBJ2-7,many,TRBV28,CASSLRGSSSYEQYF,TGTGCCAGCAGTCTCCGCGGGAGTAGCTCCTACGAGCAGTACTTC
NA,TRBJ1-4,few,TRBV2,CASSENGGGNEKLFF,TGTGCCAGCAGTGAAAACGGGGGAGGTAATGAAAAACTGTTTTTT
NA,TRBJ1-1,NA,TRBV27,CASSPALGSEAFF,TGTGCCAGCAGTCCAGCCCTCGGGTCTGAAGCTTTCTTT
TRBD1,TRBJ1-3,few,TRBV5-1,CASSPTTGVTSGNTIYF,TGCGCCAGCAGCCCGACTACAGGGGTCACCTCTGGAAACACCATATATTTT
TRBD2,TRBJ2-3,NA,TRBV12-3/TRBV12-4,CASSPMTSGRSTDTQYF,TGTGCCAGCAGTCCGATGACTAGCGGGAGGTCCACAGATACGCAGTATTTT
NA,TRBJ2-1,NA,TRBV7-6,CASSSDPSREQFF,TGTGCCAGCAGCTCCGACCCAAGCAGGGAGCAGTTCTTC
TRBD1,TRBJ2-5,many,TRBV20-1,CSARGDRVLETQYF,TGCAGTGCTAGAGGGGACAGGGTGTTAGAGACCCAGTACTTC
TRBD2,TRBJ2-3,few,TRBV4-2,CASSQATSGGGTDTQYF,TGTGCCAGCAGCCAAGCTACTAGCGGGGGAGGCACAGATACGCAGTATTTT
TRBD1,TRBJ2-3,few,TRBV18,CASSLSGTGGNTQYF,TGTGCCAGCTCACTTTCCGGGACAGGAGGAAATACGCAGTATTTT
TRBD2,TRBJ2-7,NA,TRBV7-2,CASSSRTSGGEQYF,TGTGCCAGCAGCTCCCGGACTAGCGGGGGAGAGCAGTACTTC
TRBD1,TRBJ2-5,NA,TRBV12-3/TRBV12-4,CASSPTGVGQETQYF,TGTGCCAGCAGTCCCACAGGGGTTGGACAAGAGACCCAGTACTTC
NA,TRBJ1-2,many,TRBV27,CASSVQGNYGYTF,TGTGCCAGCAGTGTACAGGGAAACTATGGCTACACCTTC
TRBD2,TRBJ2-1,NA,TRBV9,CASSPPRGLAGFNEQFF,TGTGCCAGCAGCCCCCCGCGGGGACTAGCGGGATTCAATGAGCAGTTCTTC
NA,TRBJ2-2,few,TRBV27,CASSSRGTGELFF,TGTGCCAGCAGTTCGAGGGGGACCGGGGAGCTGTTTTTT
NA,TRBJ2-4,NA,TRBV27,CASSWGGLAKNIQYF,TGTGCCAGCAGTTGGGGGGGCCTAGCCAAAAACATTCAGTACTTC
NA,TRBJ1-1,few,TRBV6-5,CASSYEVNTEAFF,TGTGCCAGCAGTTACGAGGTGAACACTGAAGCTTTCTTT
NA,TRBJ1-2,few,TRBV9,CASSAGGWGRSDGYTF,TGTGCCAGCAGCGCGGGAGGTTGGGGGCGCTCCGATGGCTACACCTTC
TRBD1,TRBJ1-3,NA,TRBV5-1,CASSSGGLSGNTIYF,TGCGCCAGCAGCTCAGGGGGGCTCTCTGGAAACACCATATATTTT
NA,TRBJ2-7,NA,TRBV6-2/TRBV6-3,CASTFRVSSYEQYF,TGTGCCAGCACCTTTAGGGTTTCCTCCTACGAGCAGTACTTC
NA,TRBJ2-7,NA,TRBV20-1,CSARDAGFNEQYF,TGCAGTGCTCGAGATGCGGGTTTTAACGAGCAGTACTTC
TRBD2,TRBJ2-3,NA,TRBV7-9,CASSSTRGGSWDMQYF,TGTGCCAGCAGCTCAACCCGGGGGGGAAGCTGGGATATGCAGTATTTT
NA,TRBJ2-6,NA,TRBV7-2,CASSPGSAPGANVLTF,TGTGCCAGCAGCCCCGGGTCGGCTCCTGGGGCCAACGTCCTGACTTTC
NA,TRBJ1-1,few,TRBV29-1,CSGSGNLNTEAFF,TGCAGCGGTTCGGGCAATCTGAACACTGAAGCTTTCTTT
NA,TRBJ2-2,few,TRBV19,CASRPYNTGELFF,TGTGCCAGTAGACCTTATAACACCGGGGAGCTGTTTTTT
NA,TRBJ2-7,few,TRBV11-2,CASKLRYLGDARGSYEQYF,TGTGCCAGCAAGCTTAGATATTTAGGGGACGCCCGCGGCTCCTACGAGCAGTACTTC
NA,TRBJ2-1,NA,TRBV7-9,CASSYEDSLNEQFF,TGTGCCAGCAGCTACGAGGACAGCCTCAATGAGCAGTTCTTC
NA,TRBJ2-7,NA,TRBV18,CASSPSGNWEQYF,TGTGCCAGCTCACCTTCCGGTAACTGGGAGCAGTACTTC
NA,TRBJ2-5,NA,TRBV12-5,CASGLGLSTQETQYF,TGTGCTAGTGGTTTGGGTTTATCGACCCAAGAGACCCAGTACTTC
TRBD2,TRBJ2-2,few,TRBV30,CAWIIRGRGGVGELFF,TGTGCCTGGATCATTCGGGGACGGGGGGGCGTCGGGGAGCTGTTTTTT
TRBD2,TRBJ2-1,NA,TRBV20-1,CSALGLAGRNEQFF,TGCAGTGCTCTAGGGCTAGCGGGACGGAATGAGCAGTTCTTC